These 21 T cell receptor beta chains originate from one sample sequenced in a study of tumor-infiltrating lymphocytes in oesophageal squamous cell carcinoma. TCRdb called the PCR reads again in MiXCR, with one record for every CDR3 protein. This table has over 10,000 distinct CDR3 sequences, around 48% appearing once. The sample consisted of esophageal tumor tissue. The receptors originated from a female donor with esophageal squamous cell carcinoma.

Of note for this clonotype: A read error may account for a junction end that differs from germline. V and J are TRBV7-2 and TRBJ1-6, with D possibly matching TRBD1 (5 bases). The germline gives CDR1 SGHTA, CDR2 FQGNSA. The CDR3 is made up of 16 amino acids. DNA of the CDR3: TGTGCCAGCAGCTTAGCGTGGGACGGGGCCGATTCACCCCTCCACTTC. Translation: CASSLAWDGADSPLHF. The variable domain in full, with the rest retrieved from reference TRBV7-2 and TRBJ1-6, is GAGVSQSPSNKVTEKGKDVELRCDPISGHTALYWYRQSLGQGLEFLIYFQGNSAPDKSGLPSDRFSAERTGGSVSTLTIQRTQQEDSAVYLCASSLAWDGADSPLHFGNGTRLTVT.

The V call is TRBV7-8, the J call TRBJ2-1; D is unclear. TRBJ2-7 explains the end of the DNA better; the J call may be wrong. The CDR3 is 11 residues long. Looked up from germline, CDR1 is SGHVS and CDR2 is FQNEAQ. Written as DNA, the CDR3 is TGTGCCAGCAGTTACAGTATCGAGCAGTACTTC. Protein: CASSYSIEQYF.

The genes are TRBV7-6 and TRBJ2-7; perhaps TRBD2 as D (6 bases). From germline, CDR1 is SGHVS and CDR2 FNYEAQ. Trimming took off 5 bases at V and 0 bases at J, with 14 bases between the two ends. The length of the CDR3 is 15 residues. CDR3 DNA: TGTGCCAGCAGCCGACTAGATTCTCCCTCCTACGAGCAGTACTTC. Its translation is CASSRLDSPSYEQYF.

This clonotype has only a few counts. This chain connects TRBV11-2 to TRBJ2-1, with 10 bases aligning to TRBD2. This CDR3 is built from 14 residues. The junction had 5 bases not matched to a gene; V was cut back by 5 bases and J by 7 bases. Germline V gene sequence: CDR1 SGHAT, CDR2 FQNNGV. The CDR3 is CASSLAGEWNEQFF. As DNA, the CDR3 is TGTGCCAGCAGCCTAGCGGGAGAGTGGAATGAGCAGTTCTTC.

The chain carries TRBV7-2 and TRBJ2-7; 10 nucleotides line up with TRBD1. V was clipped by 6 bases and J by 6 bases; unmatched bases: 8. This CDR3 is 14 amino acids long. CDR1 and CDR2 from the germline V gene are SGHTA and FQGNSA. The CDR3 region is CASRSRDRGGEQYF. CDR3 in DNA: TGTGCCAGCAGGAGTCGGGACAGGGGTGGCGAGCAGTACTTC. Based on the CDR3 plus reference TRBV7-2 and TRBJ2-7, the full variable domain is GAGVSQSPSNKVTEKGKDVELRCDPISGHTALYWYRQSLGQGLEFLIYFQGNSAPDKSGLPSDRFSAERTGGSVSTLTIQRTQQEDSAVYLCASRSRDRGGEQYFGPGTRLTVT.

The CDR3: CASSYQGIRGYTF. The CDR3 nucleotides are TGTGCCAGCAGTTACCAAGGAATCCGAGGCTACACCTTC. The chain links TRBV6-6 to TRBJ1-2; no clear D. V lost 2 bases, J lost 8 bases, and 12 bases lay in between. Germline values: CDR1 MNHNY, CDR2 SVGAGI (reference sequence). The CDR3 has 13 amino acids.

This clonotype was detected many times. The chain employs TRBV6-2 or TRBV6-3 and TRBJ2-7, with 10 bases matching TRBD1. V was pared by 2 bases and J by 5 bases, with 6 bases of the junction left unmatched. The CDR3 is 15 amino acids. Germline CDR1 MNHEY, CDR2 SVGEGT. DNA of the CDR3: TGTGCCAGCAGTTACGGGGGACAGGGGAAAAACGAGCAGTACTTC. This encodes CASSYGGQGKNEQYF.

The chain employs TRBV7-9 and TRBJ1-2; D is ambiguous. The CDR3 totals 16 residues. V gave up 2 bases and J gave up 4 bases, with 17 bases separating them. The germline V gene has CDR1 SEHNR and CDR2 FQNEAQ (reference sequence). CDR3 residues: CASSLSGSGVLYGYTF. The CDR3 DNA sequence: TGTGCCAGCAGCTTATCGGGATCAGGCGTGCTCTATGGCTACACCTTC.

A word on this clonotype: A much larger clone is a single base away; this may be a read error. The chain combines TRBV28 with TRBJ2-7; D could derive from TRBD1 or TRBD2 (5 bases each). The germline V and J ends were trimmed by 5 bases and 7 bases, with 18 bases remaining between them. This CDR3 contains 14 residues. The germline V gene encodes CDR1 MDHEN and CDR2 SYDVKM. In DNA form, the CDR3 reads TGTGCCAGCAGTCCCTCCGGGACGGCTAATGAGCAGTACTTC. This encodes CASSPSGTANEQYF.

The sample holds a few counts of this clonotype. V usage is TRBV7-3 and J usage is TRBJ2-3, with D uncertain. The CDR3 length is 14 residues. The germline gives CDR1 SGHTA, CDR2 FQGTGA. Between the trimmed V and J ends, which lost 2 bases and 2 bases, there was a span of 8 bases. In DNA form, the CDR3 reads TGTGCCAGCAGCTTAGCCCAGAACACAGATACGCAGTATTTT. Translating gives CASSLAQNTDTQYF.

The CDR3 sequence: CASSLWASARLEQYF. The CDR3, as DNA: TGTGCCAGCAGTTTATGGGCTAGCGCAAGGCTCGAGCAGTACTTC. The chain is built from TRBV27 and TRBJ2-7; perhaps TRBD2 as D (6 bases). The CDR3 spans 15 residues. V shed 1 base and J shed 6 bases, with 16 bases lying between them. The germline V gene encodes CDR1 MNHEY and CDR2 SMNVEV (reference sequence).

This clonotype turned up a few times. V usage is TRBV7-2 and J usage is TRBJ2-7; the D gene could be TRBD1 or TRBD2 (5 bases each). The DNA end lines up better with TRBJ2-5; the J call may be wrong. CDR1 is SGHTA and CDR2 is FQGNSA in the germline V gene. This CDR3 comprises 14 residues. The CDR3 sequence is CASSPRDGRETQYF. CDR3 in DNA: TGTGCCAGCAGTCCTAGGGACGGAAGAGAGACCCAGTACTTC.

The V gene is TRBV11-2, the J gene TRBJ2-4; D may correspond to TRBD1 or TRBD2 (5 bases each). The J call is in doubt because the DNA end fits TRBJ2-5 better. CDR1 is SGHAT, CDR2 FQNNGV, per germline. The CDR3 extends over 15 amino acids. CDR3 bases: TGTGCCAGCAGCTTAAGGAGGAGACAGTCAGAGACCCAGTACTTC. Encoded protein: CASSLRRRQSETQYF.

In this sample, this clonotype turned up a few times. CDR3 loop: CASSPYGTGAILGTGELFF. CDR3 DNA sequence: TGTGCCAGCAGCCCGTACGGGACAGGGGCTATTTTGGGCACCGGGGAGCTGTTTTTT. The chain links TRBV7-2 to TRBJ2-2; 10 bases match TRBD1. The CDR3 contains 19 residues. Per the germline V gene, CDR1 is SGHTA and CDR2 is FQGNSA. Trimming cost V 5 bases and J 4 bases; bases outside gene matches: 16.

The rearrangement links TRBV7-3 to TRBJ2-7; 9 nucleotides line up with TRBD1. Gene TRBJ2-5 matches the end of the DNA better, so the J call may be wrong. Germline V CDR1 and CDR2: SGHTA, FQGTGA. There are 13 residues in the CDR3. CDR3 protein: CASSTTGGETQYF. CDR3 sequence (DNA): TGTGCCAGCAGCACGACAGGGGGAGAGACCCAGTACTTC.

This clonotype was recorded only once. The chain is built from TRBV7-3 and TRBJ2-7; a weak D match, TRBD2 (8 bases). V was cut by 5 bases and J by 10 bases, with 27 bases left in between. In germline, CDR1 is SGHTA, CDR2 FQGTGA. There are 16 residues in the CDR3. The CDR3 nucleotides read TGTGCCAGCAGCCTCAGGACTAGCAGGGGGGCAGGGATTCAGTACTTC. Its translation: CASSLRTSRGAGIQYF. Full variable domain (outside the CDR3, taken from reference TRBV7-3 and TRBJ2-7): GAGVSQTPSNKVTEKGKYVELRCDPISGHTALYWYRQSLGQGPEFLIYFQGTGAADDSGLPNDRFFAVRPEGSVSTLKIQRTERGDSAVYLCASSLRTSRGAGIQYFGPGTRLTVT.

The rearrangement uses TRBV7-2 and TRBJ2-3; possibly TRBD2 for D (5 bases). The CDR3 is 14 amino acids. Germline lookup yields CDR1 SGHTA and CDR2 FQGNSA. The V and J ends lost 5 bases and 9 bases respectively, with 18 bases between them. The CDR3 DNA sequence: TGTGCCAGCAGCCCCCAGTCCTCCCAGCGGACGCAGTATTTT. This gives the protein CASSPQSSQRTQYF.

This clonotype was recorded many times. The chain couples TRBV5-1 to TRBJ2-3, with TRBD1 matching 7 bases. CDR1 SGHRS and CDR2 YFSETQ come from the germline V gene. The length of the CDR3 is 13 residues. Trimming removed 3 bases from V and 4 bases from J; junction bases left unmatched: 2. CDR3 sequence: CASSSDRPDTQYF. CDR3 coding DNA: TGCGCCAGCAGCTCGGACAGGCCAGATACGCAGTATTTT.

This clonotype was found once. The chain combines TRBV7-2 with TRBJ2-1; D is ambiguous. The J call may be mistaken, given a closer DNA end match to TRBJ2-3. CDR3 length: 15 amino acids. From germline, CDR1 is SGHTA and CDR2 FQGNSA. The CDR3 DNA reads TGTGCCAGCAGCTTAGGCGGCACCAGCACAGATACGCAGTATTTT. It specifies CASSLGGTSTDTQYF.

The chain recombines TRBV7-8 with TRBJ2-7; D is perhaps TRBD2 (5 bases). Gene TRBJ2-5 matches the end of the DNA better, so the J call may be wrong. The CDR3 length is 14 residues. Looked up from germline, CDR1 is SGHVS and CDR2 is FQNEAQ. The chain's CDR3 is CASSFRENQETQYF. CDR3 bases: TGTGCCAGCAGCTTCCGGGAAAACCAAGAGACCCAGTACTTC.

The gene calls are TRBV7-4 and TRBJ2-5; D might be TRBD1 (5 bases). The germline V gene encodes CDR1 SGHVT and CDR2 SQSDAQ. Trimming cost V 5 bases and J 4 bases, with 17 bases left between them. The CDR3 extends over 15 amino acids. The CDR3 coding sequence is TGTGCCAGCAGCGAAAAGGGGCGGACGGGAGAGACCCAGTACTTC. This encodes CASSEKGRTGETQYF.